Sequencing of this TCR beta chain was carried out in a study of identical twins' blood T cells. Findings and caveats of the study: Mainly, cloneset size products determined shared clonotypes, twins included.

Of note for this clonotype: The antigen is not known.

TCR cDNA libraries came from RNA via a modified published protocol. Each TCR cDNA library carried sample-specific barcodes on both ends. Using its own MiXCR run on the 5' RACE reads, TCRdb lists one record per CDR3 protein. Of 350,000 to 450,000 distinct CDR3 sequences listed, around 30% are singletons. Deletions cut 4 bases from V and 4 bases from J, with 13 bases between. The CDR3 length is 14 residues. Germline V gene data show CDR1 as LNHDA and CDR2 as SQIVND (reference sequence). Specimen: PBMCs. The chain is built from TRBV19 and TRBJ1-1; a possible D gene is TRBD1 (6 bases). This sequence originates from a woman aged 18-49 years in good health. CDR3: CASSRIQGGTEAFF. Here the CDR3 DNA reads TGTGCCAGTAGTAGGATACAGGGCGGCACTGAAGCTTTCTTT. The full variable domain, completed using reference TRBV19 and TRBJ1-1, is DGGITQSPKYLFRKEGQNVTLSCEQNLNHDAMYWYRQDPGQGLRLIYYSQIVNDFQKGDIAEGYSVSREKKESFPLTVTSAQKNPTAFYLCASSRIQGGTEAFFGQGTRLTVV.